Shown below are 20 T cell receptor beta chains from a single sample sequenced in a study of T cell clonotyping in hematopoietic cell transplantation. The repertoire was sequenced with immunoSEQ multiplex PCR; TCRdb's copy has only in-frame clones and lacks some. The top ten hold 45% of the sample, which has roughly 9,900 clones, roughly 79% seen once. The sample consisted of peripheral blood mononuclear cells, taken 180 days after allogeneic stem cell transplant. These receptors were taken from a female patient aged 50-65 years who had an allogeneic stem cell transplant from a related donor, so the T cells may come from the graft donor. Some clones in this sample may be carry-over from other donors' samples.

This chain uses TRBV5-1 with TRBJ2-7; weak D call: TRBD1 (5 bases). Germline V CDR1 and CDR2: SGHRS, YFSETQ. The CDR3 spans 14 residues. Trimming removed 3 bases from V and 4 bases from J, with 14 bases in between. The CDR3 loop is CASSWSMGPYEQYF. CDR3 DNA sequence: TGCGCCAGCAGCTGGTCGATGGGGCCTTACGAGCAGTACTTC. Together with reference TRBV5-1 and TRBJ2-7, the CDR3 gives the full variable domain: KAGVTQTPRYLIKTRGQQVTLSCSPISGHRSVSWYQQTPGQGLQFLFEYFSETQRNKGNFPGRFSGRQFSNSRSEMNVSTLELGDSALYLCASSWSMGPYEQYFGPGTRLTVT.

The chain combines TRBV28 with TRBJ2-7, with D possibly TRBD1 on 5 matching bases. CDR3 size: 12 residues. The ends were cut back, 3 bases at V and 6 bases at J, with 9 bases in the middle. Germline loops: CDR1 MDHEN, CDR2 SYDVKM. CDR3 DNA: TGTGCCAGCAGTTTCCAGGGTTTCGAGCAGTACTTC. Translation gives CASSFQGFEQYF.

J is TRBJ1-6 and V is TRBV28, with a possible D match to TRBD1 (5 bases). This CDR3 has 12 amino acids. Trimming removed 7 bases from V and 10 bases from J, with 11 bases in between. CDR1 is MDHEN and CDR2 is SYDVKM in the germline V gene. The CDR3 loop reads CASTDIISPLHF. The CDR3 DNA follows: TGTGCCAGCACGGACATTATCTCACCCCTCCACTTT.

This rearrangement joins TRBV29-1 to TRBJ2-1; D is perhaps TRBD2 (6 bases). Trimming removed 1 base at V and 8 bases at J, with 18 bases between. The CDR3 length is 15 residues. Germline V lookup: CDR1 SQVTM, CDR2 ANQGSEA. DNA of the CDR3: TGCAGCGTTGAAGGGGGGGAGGTAGGGTTTGATGAGCAGTTCTTC. The encoded protein is CSVEGGEVGFDEQFF.

The rearrangement links TRBV30 to TRBJ2-6; tentative D call: TRBD2 (6 bases). In germline, CDR1 is GTSNPN, CDR2 SVGIG (reference sequence). The CDR3 totals 18 residues. The V and J ends lost 2 bases and 1 base respectively, with 18 bases between them. CDR3 bases: TGTGCCTGGAGTCGGGGTGGAGTTCGGGGGTCTGGGGCCAACGTCCTGACTTTC. Amino acids: CAWSRGGVRGSGANVLTF.

The chain employs TRBV30 and TRBJ2-3; 8 nucleotides line up with TRBD2. Germline assignment: CDR1 GTSNPN and CDR2 SVGIG (reference sequence). Trimming at V came to 5 bases and at J to 1 base, leaving 8 bases not matched to a gene. This CDR3 has 15 amino acids. CDR3 bases: TGTGCCTGGGGTTTACGGGGGGGTGGCACAGATACGCAGTATTTT. This gives the protein CAWGLRGGGTDTQYF.

The chain couples TRBV27 to TRBJ2-5; D remains unclear. V lost 1 base to trimming and J lost 0 bases, with 6 bases between them. Germline-derived CDR1 and CDR2 are MNHEY and SMNVEV (reference sequence). CDR3 length equals 14 residues. This CDR3 is CASSLWGNQETQYF. The CDR3 region has the DNA TGTGCCAGCAGTTTATGGGGAAACCAAGAGACCCAGTACTTC.

This clone was seen more than once but under ten times. V is TRBV7-6 and J is TRBJ1-6; D remains unclear. Germline V gene data show CDR1 as SGHVS and CDR2 as FNYEAQ. Deletions cut 1 base from V and 1 base from J, with 2 bases between. There are 14 residues in the CDR3. CDR3: CASSLGSYNSPLHF. The CDR3 DNA is TGTGCCAGCAGCTTAGGGTCCTATAATTCACCCCTCCACTTT.

V gene TRBV19 combines with J gene TRBJ1-1; D is possibly TRBD1 (6 bases). The CDR3 has 13 residues. V shed 7 bases and J shed 0 bases, with 9 bases lying between them. Germline CDR1 is LNHDA and CDR2 is SQIVND (reference sequence). The CDR3 protein is CASTGGLNTEAFF. The CDR3 region has the DNA TGTGCCAGTACCGGGGGGCTGAACACTGAAGCTTTCTTT. The full variable domain, rest sourced from reference TRBV19 and TRBJ1-1, is DGGITQSPKYLFRKEGQNVTLSCEQNLNHDAMYWYRQDPGQGLRLIYYSQIVNDFQKGDIAEGYSVSREKKESFPLTVTSAQKNPTAFYLCASTGGLNTEAFFGQGTRLTVV.

A few counts support this clone. The rearrangement links TRBV27 to TRBJ1-1, with D possibly TRBD1 on 6 matching bases. The V end was cut by 5 bases, the J end by 5 bases, with 15 bases between. Germline values: CDR1 MNHEY, CDR2 SMNVEV (reference sequence). The CDR3 contains 14 residues. The CDR3 spells CASSAYAGATEAFF. The CDR3 DNA is TGTGCCAGCAGTGCGTACGCGGGGGCGACTGAAGCTTTCTTT.

The V call is TRBV7-9, the J call TRBJ2-5, with D uncertain. Trimming shortened V by 2 bases and J by 5 bases, and 6 bases separated the two germline ends. Germline V CDR1 and CDR2: SEHNR, FQNEAQ (reference sequence). The CDR3 is made up of 12 amino acids. The CDR3 loop is CASSLFTETQYF. The CDR3 nucleotides are TGTGCCAGCAGCTTATTCACGGAGACCCAGTACTTC.

The CDR3 DNA follows: TGTGCCAGCAGCTTTACGGCCTGGCGTGGGGATGGCAATCAGCCCCAGCATTTT. This sequence encodes CASSFTAWRGDGNQPQHF. The chain has TRBV7-2 and TRBJ1-5, with D uncertain. V was pared by 3 bases and J by 2 bases, with 20 bases between. This CDR3 spans 18 amino acids. Germline values: CDR1 SGHTA, CDR2 FQGNSA. Based on the CDR3 plus reference TRBV7-2 and TRBJ1-5, the full variable domain is GAGVSQSPSNKVTEKGKDVELRCDPISGHTALYWYRQSLGQGLEFLIYFQGNSAPDKSGLPSDRFSAERTGGSVSTLTIQRTQQEDSAVYLCASSFTAWRGDGNQPQHFGDGTRLSIL.

The chain has TRBV5-6 and TRBJ2-4; D call uncertain. The germline gives CDR1 SGHDT, CDR2 YYEEEE. V was cut by 4 bases and J by 0 bases, with 11 bases left in between. The CDR3 has 15 amino acids. The CDR3, as DNA: TGTGCCAGCAGCGGGATTAACATAGCCAAAAACATTCAGTACTTC. Amino acids: CASSGINIAKNIQYF.

The genes are TRBV13 and TRBJ1-2; D gene unclear. V gave up 6 bases and J gave up 7 bases, with 18 bases separating them. Germline CDR1 reads PRHDT; CDR2 reads FYEKMQ (reference sequence). This CDR3 spans 14 amino acids. The CDR3, as DNA: TGTGCCAGCAGTGAGCTCGGGTCGGTATTTGGCTACACCTTC. Translated, it gives CASSELGSVFGYTF.

The rearrangement joins TRBV4-3 to TRBJ1-6, with 7 bases matching TRBD1. The CDR3 covers 15 residues. The germline V gene encodes CDR1 LGHNA and CDR2 YSLEER. The V segment lost 0 bases and the J segment 7 bases; nucleotides outside the gene matches: 3. The CDR3 here is CASSQEYRGNSPLHF. CDR3 DNA: TGCGCCAGCAGCCAAGAATACAGGGGAAATTCACCCCTCCACTTT.

The chain couples TRBV20-1 to TRBJ1-1, with D possibly matching TRBD1 (6 bases). Germline V gives CDR1 DFQATT, CDR2 SNEGSKA (reference sequence). This CDR3 has 11 amino acids. Trimming stripped 5 bases from V and 9 bases from J, with 13 bases between. CDR3 in amino acids: CSASARDKAFF. CDR3 DNA sequence: TGCAGTGCTTCAGCGCGGGACAAAGCTTTCTTT.

The chain couples TRBV27 to TRBJ1-6, with TRBD1 matching over 7 bases. The CDR3 runs to 16 residues. The V segment lost 5 bases and the J segment 10 bases; nucleotides outside the gene matches: 14. Germline V gene data show CDR1 as MNHEY and CDR2 as SMNVEV (reference sequence). CDR3 sequence (DNA): TGTGCCAGCAGTCTGAGAACGACAGGGCAGGGATCACCCCTCCACTTT. This gives the protein CASSLRTTGQGSPLHF.

V usage is TRBV6-4 and J usage is TRBJ2-7; D possibly corresponds to TRBD2 (6 bases). Germline CDR1 MRHNA, CDR2 SNTAGT. V lost 0 bases, J lost 7 bases, and 28 bases lay in between. CDR3 length equals 19 residues. The CDR3 reads CASSDSEPEGPVEILEQYF. The CDR3 nucleotides read TGTGCCAGCAGTGACTCAGAACCGGAGGGGCCGGTCGAGATTCTTGAGCAGTACTTC.

By its share, this clone is medium-sized. V usage is TRBV6-5 and J usage is TRBJ2-7; 9 bases are shared with TRBD1. V trimming: 5 bases; J trimming: 0 bases; junction bases outside the gene matches: 5. CDR3 length: 15 residues. From germline, CDR1 is MNHEY and CDR2 SVGAGI. CDR3 in DNA: TGTGCCAGCAGTGGACCGGGACAGGGCTCCTACGAGCAGTACTTC. It specifies CASSGPGQGSYEQYF.

This clone occurred a few times. The chain joins TRBV27 to TRBJ1-2; a weak D match, TRBD1 (5 bases). Germline V gives CDR1 MNHEY, CDR2 SMNVEV (reference sequence). CDR3 size: 19 residues. The V gene lost 6 bases and the J gene lost 3 bases, with 29 bases spanning the gap. CDR3 nucleotides: TGTGCCAGCAGATTGTCGGGTGGGGGACCCCATCCTTTTGACTATGGCTACACCTTC. It yields the protein CASRLSGGGPHPFDYGYTF.